This T cell receptor beta chain appears in the sequencing data of a study of CD8 T cells in Susac syndrome. Sequencing of TCR beta was performed on blood CD8+ and CD4+ T cells. Those who served as multiple sclerosis controls were treatment-naive patients with stable or active relapsing-remitting disease. Through negative isolation, CD4+ and CD8+ T cells were obtained, while TEMRA cells were enriched using FACS. RNA was extracted with the RNeasy kit, and a quantity of 0.5 to 1 ug was reverse transcribed using random hexamers. Amplification of TCR beta CDR3 was carried out by immunoSEQ multiplex PCR, which covered 54 Vbeta and 13 Jbeta segments. Using its own MiXCR run on the immunoSEQ multiplex PCR reads, TCRdb lists one record per CDR3 protein. Of some 160,000 distinct CDR3 sequences listed, roughly 95% are singletons. Trimming pared 7 bases from V and 0 bases from J, leaving 16 bases between. Germline values: CDR1 SGHVS, CDR2 FNYEAQ. The CDR3 is made up of 16 amino acids.

The sample consisted of CD8+ T cells from PBMCs. The TCR sequence derives from a human donor with multiple sclerosis. This chain joins TRBV7-6 and TRBJ2-1; D might be TRBD1 (6 bases). CDR3 protein: CASTEKGVGSYNEQFF. In DNA form, the CDR3 reads TGTGCCAGCACCGAGAAGGGGGTGGGCTCCTACAATGAGCAGTTCTTC.